The rows below give T cell receptor beta chains drawn from one sample of a study of shared T cell receptors in the human thymus. The data were produced by immunoSEQ multiplex PCR, yet TCRdb's version contains in-frame clones alone and is incomplete. Among more than 550,000 clones listed, approximately 83% were seen once. These sequences were also reported in another study, on human thymus T cells.

The specimen sequenced was thymocytes. The origin of the receptors is a girl less than two years old with a congenital heart defect. The CDR3 runs from the conserved cysteine through the conserved F or W.

j_call v_call cdr3_aa
TRBJ2-2 TRBV4-3 CASSQEGQSNTGELFF
TRBJ1-1 TRBV19 CASSILWKEPLRAFF
TRBJ2-3 TRBV5-1 CASSLVASGNNTQYF
TRBJ2-7 TRBV2 CASSVVYVYEQYF
TRBJ2-4 TRBV11-1 CASSRELKGVAKNIQYF
TRBJ1-2 TRBV7-8 CASSPAGNQTCGYTF
TRBJ2-7 TRBV5-1 CASSIQGFIYEQYF
TRBJ2-3 TRBV28 CASIASGGDSSTDTQYF
TRBJ2-2 TRBV6-1 CASSEHNSPRGQGENTGELFF
TRBJ2-7 TRBV4-3 CASSQKGSTGEQYF
TRBJ1-2 TRBV2 CASELRQGGYGYTF
TRBJ2-6 TRBV19 CASDLTGGIGANVLTF
TRBJ2-3 TRBV14 CASSQWGSREDTQYF
TRBJ1-1 TRBV12-5 CASGSNRGFVNTEAFF
TRBJ2-2 TRBV7-9 CARPVDRVDSGELFF
TRBJ1-5 TRBV28 CASSYGNRVKCGQPQHF
TRBJ1-4 TRBV19 CASSTDREGNEKLFF
TRBJ2-1 TRBV16 CASSQSAPGQEQFF
TRBJ1-2 TRBV6-5 CASSYPGQRNGYTF
TRBJ1-2 TRBV7-8 CASSLGVKDWVYGYTF
TRBJ2-5 TRBV30 CACPPSIEGHETQYF
TRBJ1-2 TRBV28 CASSLGRAKTHGYTF